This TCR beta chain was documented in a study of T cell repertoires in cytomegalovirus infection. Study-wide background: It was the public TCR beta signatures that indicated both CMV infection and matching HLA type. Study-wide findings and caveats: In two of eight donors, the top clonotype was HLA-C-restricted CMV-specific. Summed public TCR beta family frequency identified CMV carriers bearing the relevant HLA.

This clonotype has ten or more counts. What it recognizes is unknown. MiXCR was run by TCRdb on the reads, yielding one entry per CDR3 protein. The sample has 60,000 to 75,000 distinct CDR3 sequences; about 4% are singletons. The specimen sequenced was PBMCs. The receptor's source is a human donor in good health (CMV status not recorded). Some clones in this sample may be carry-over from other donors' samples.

CDR3 nucleotide sequence: TGTGCCAGCAGTTTAACCAATCAGCCCCAGCATTTT. Its protein product is CASSLTNQPQHF. The chain is built from TRBV28 and TRBJ1-5; no clear D gene. Germline values: CDR1 MDHEN, CDR2 SYDVKM. The CDR3 runs 12 residues. Trimming shortened V by 2 bases and J by 3 bases, and 2 bases separated the two germline ends.